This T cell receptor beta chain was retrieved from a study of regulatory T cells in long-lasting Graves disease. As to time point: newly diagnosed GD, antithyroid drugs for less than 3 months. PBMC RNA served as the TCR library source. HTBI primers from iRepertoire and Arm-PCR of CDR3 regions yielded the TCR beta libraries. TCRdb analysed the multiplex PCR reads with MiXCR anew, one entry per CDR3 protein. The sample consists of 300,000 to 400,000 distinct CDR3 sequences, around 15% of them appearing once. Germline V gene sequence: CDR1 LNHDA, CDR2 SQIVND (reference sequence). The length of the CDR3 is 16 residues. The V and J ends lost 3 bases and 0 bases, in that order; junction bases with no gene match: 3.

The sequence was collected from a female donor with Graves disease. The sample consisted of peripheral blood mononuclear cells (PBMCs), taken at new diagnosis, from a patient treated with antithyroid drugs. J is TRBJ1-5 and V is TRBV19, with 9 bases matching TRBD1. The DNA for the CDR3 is TGTGCCAGTAGTATGTGGACAGGGGATAGCAATCAGCCCCAGCATTTT. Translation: CASSMWTGDSNQPQHF.